The 8 T cell receptor beta chains below come from one sample, sequenced in a study of blood T cell repertoires in COVID-19. Repertoires were generated with immunoSEQ multiplex PCR, while TCRdb's copy carries only in-frame clones and drops some. This sample has fewer than 150,000 clones, with 84% found just once. Sequenced input: peripheral blood. The source is a human donor in a cohort sampled during active COVID-19.

The V call is TRBV18, the J call TRBJ1-5; TRBD1 matches 7 bases. This CDR3 region has 16 residues. Germline CDR1 is KGHSH and CDR2 is LQKENI. The ends lost 4 bases at V and 5 bases at J; junction bases unmatched: 11. CDR3 residues: CASSRLPGTDYQPQHF. The CDR3 nucleotides read TGTGCCAGCTCACGATTACCCGGGACAGACTATCAGCCCCAGCATTTT.

The chain couples TRBV30 to TRBJ1-5, with D maybe TRBD1 (5 bases). Germline V gene lookup returns CDR1 GTSNPN and CDR2 SVGIG (reference sequence). The CDR3 consists of 14 residues. Trimming removed 2 bases from V and 7 bases from J, with 15 bases in between. This chain's CDR3 is CAWSSLGLGQPQHF. The CDR3 DNA is TGTGCCTGGAGTTCTTTGGGGCTCGGGCAGCCCCAGCATTTT.

The CDR3 DNA is TGTGCCAGCAGTGACACAGGGGGTCCTTACGAGCAGTACTTC. This codes for CASSDTGGPYEQYF. The rearrangement links TRBV2 to TRBJ2-7; TRBD1 aligns across 8 bases. The CDR3 has 14 residues. Germline assignment: CDR1 SNHLY and CDR2 FYNNEI. V lost 3 bases to trimming and J lost 4 bases; unmatched junction nucleotides: 5.

The table lists this clone with a count of one. The chain carries TRBV7-9 and TRBJ2-6, with 8 nucleotides matching TRBD1. This CDR3 contains 17 residues. The ends lost 5 bases at V and 2 bases at J; junction bases unmatched: 8. Germline loops: CDR1 SEHNR, CDR2 FQNEAQ (reference sequence). CDR3 in DNA: TGTGCCAGCAGCCTCGGCCAACAGGGGGCTGGGGCCAACGTCCTGACTTTC. Its protein is CASSLGQQGAGANVLTF.

J is TRBJ1-1 and V is TRBV27; D remains ambiguous. The germline V gene encodes CDR1 MNHEY and CDR2 SMNVEV (reference sequence). Trimming shortened V by 6 bases and J by 2 bases, and 10 bases separated the two germline ends. This CDR3 region has 13 residues. The CDR3 region is CASSFSPNTEAFF. CDR3 sequence (DNA): TGTGCCAGCAGCTTCTCCCCTAACACTGAAGCTTTCTTT.

The CDR3 here is CASSSPSGASNEQFF. CDR3 bases: TGTGCCAGCAGCTCCCCGAGCGGGGCGTCCAATGAGCAGTTCTTC. The chain has TRBV7-6 and TRBJ2-1, with TRBD2 matching over 7 bases. Germline CDR1 and CDR2: SGHVS and FNYEAQ. The CDR3 runs to 15 residues. J lost 6 bases, V lost 4 bases, and 9 bases had no gene match.

The genes are TRBV14 and TRBJ2-7; D gene ambiguous. V was trimmed by 5 bases and J by 6 bases, leaving 11 bases between them. The V gene's germline CDR1 is SGHDN and CDR2 FVKESK. This CDR3 spans 12 amino acids. CDR3 sequence: CASSSSVGEQYF. Written as DNA, the CDR3 is TGTGCCAGCAGCTCAAGCGTCGGCGAGCAGTACTTC.

This chain connects TRBV3-1 (or the pseudogene TRBV3-2) to TRBJ1-6, with a weak D call TRBD1 (5 bases). The CDR3 runs 12 residues. Deletions cut 8 bases from V and 7 bases from J, with 9 bases between. Germline CDR1 reads LGHDT; CDR2 reads YNNKEL (reference sequence). CDR3: CASRQSNSPLHF. The CDR3 DNA sequence: TGTGCCAGCCGACAGTCGAATTCACCCCTCCACTTT.